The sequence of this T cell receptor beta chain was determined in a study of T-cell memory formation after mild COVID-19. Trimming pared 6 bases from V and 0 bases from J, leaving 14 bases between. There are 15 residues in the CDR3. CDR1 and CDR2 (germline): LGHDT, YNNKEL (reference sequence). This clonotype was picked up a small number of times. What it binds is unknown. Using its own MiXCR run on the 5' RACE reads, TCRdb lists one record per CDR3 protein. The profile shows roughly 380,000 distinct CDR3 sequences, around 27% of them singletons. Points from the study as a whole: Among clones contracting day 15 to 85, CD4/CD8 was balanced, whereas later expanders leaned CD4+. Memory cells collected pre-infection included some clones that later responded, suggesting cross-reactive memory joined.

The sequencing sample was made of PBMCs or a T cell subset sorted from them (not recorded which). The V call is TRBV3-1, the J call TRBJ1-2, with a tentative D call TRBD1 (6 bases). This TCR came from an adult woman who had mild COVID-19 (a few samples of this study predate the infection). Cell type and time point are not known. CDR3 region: CASSLGGSSNYGYTF. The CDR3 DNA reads TGTGCCAGCAGTCTAGGGGGTTCTTCTAACTATGGCTACACCTTC.